These 22 T cell receptor beta chains originate from one sample sequenced in a study of cytotoxic CD8 clonotypes in ibrutinib-treated CLL. The method was immunoSEQ multiplex PCR; TCRdb's version includes in-frame clones alone and lacks a portion of them. The sample shows more than 85,000 clones, approximately 71% of them seen only once. The source material was PBMCs, sampled after 24 months of ibrutinib treatment. The receptors were gathered from a human donor with chronic lymphocytic leukemia.

This sequence joins TRBV25-1 and TRBJ2-7; D perhaps matches TRBD2 (6 bases). This CDR3 is 12 amino acids long. Germline-derived CDR1 and CDR2 are MGHDK and SYGVNS. Trimming removed 2 bases at V and 4 bases at J, with 6 bases between. The CDR3 coding sequence is TGTGCCAGCAGTGAAGGGAGGTACGAGCAGTACTTC. Translating it yields CASSEGRYEQYF.

J is TRBJ2-2 and V is TRBV19; 7 nucleotides align to TRBD2. J was trimmed by 1 base and V by 4 bases; bases with no gene match: 3. There are 15 residues in the CDR3. Germline assignment: CDR1 LNHDA and CDR2 SQIVND (reference sequence). The CDR3 spells CASSTIAGNTGELFF. The CDR3 DNA reads as TGTGCCAGTAGTACGATAGCGGGGAACACCGGGGAGCTGTTTTTT.

The V call is TRBV19, the J call TRBJ1-3; tentatively, D is TRBD1 (5 bases). Germline-derived CDR1 and CDR2 are LNHDA and SQIVND (reference sequence). The CDR3 consists of 15 residues. Deletions cut 10 bases from V and 2 bases from J, with 18 bases between. In nucleotides, the CDR3 is TGTGCCACCCAAGAGGGCAGGGTGACTGGAAACACCATATATTTT. It is translated as CATQEGRVTGNTIYF.

The rearrangement uses TRBV28 and TRBJ2-2, with TRBD1 identical over 8 bases. The V and J ends lost 6 bases and 2 bases, in that order; junction bases with no gene match: 5. There are 15 residues in the CDR3. The V gene's germline CDR1 is MDHEN and CDR2 SYDVKM. The CDR3: CASRPGQENTGELFF. The CDR3 DNA reads as TGTGCCAGCAGACCGGGACAGGAAAACACCGGGGAGCTGTTTTTT. Full variable domain (rest looked up from reference TRBV28 and TRBJ2-2): DVKVTQSSRYLVKRTGEKVFLECVQDMDHENMFWYRQDPGLGLRLIYFSYDVKMKEKGDIPEGYSVSREKKERFSLILESASTNQTSMYLCASRPGQENTGELFFGEGSRLTVL.

This clone was found a few times. The CDR3 here is CASSQDNLYEQYF. The CDR3 nucleotides read TGCGCCAGCAGCCAAGATAACCTCTACGAGCAGTACTTC. The chain has TRBV4-1 and TRBJ2-7; no clear D gene. The V and J ends lost 0 bases and 3 bases respectively, with 6 bases between them. Germline loops: CDR1 MGHRA, CDR2 YSYEKL. The CDR3 is 13 residues long.

The J gene is TRBJ2-3, the V gene TRBV9, with 10 bases matching TRBD2. With 0 bases clipped from V and 4 bases from J, the junction kept 8 bases outside the gene matches. CDR3 length: 17 residues. Germline CDR1 is SGDLS and CDR2 is YYNGEE. Here the CDR3 reads CASSVGASGSGADTQYF. Here the CDR3 DNA reads TGTGCCAGCAGCGTAGGGGCTAGCGGGAGTGGTGCAGATACGCAGTATTTT.

The rearrangement joins TRBV7-2 to TRBJ1-1, with 9 bases aligning to TRBD1. The V gene's germline CDR1 is SGHTA and CDR2 FQGNSA. V lost 3 bases to trimming and J lost 3 bases; unmatched junction nucleotides: 2. The CDR3 contains 14 residues. In DNA form, the CDR3 reads TGTGCCAGCAGCTTGGGACAGGGCCACACTGAAGCTTTCTTT. Translating gives CASSLGQGHTEAFF.

The V and J genes are TRBV28 and TRBJ1-3, with D maybe TRBD1 (6 bases). Germline V gives CDR1 MDHEN, CDR2 SYDVKM. The CDR3 is made up of 14 amino acids. Trimming removed 5 bases from V and 0 bases from J, with 8 bases in between. The CDR3 protein is CASSKDSSGNTIYF. The CDR3 nucleotides are TGTGCCAGCAGTAAGGACAGCTCTGGAAACACCATATATTTT.

The chain is built from TRBV7-3 and TRBJ2-7; D gene ambiguous. Germline-derived CDR1 and CDR2 are SGHTA and FQGTGA. This CDR3 region has 13 residues. V lost 1 base and J lost 3, with 7 bases in between. DNA of the CDR3: TGTGCCAGCAGCTTAATGGCGTTCTACGAGCAGTACTTC. It specifies CASSLMAFYEQYF.

This clone was seen a few times. V gene TRBV2 combines with J gene TRBJ2-7, with a weak D call TRBD1 (6 bases). This CDR3 comprises 17 residues. The V gene's germline CDR1 is SNHLY and CDR2 FYNNEI. Trimming shortened V by 4 bases and J by 0 bases, and 19 bases separated the two germline ends. In DNA form, the CDR3 reads TGTGCCAGCAGTGCCATTTCGACAGGCATTGCCTCCTACGAGCAGTACTTC. This gives the protein CASSAISTGIASYEQYF.

This clone has a handful of counts. The gene calls are TRBV4-2 and TRBJ1-1; TRBD1 agrees at 9 bases. V lost 2 bases, J lost 1 base, and 5 bases stayed unmatched. The CDR3 is 16 residues long. Germline-derived CDR1 and CDR2 are LGHNA and YNFKEQ. Here the CDR3 DNA reads TGTGCCAGCAGCCAAAGACAGGGGGACGCGAACACTGAAGCTTTCTTT. This encodes CASSQRQGDANTEAFF.

The chain joins TRBV7-9 to TRBJ2-6; D might be TRBD2 (6 bases). V lost 10 bases and J lost 0, with 16 bases in between. Per germline, CDR1 SEHNR and CDR2 FQNEAQ (reference sequence). The CDR3 runs to 16 residues. The CDR3 bases are TGTGCCACGGGGGTAGGTTCCTCCTCTGGGGCCAACGTCCTGACTTTC. Translating gives CATGVGSSSGANVLTF.

The gene calls are TRBV27 and TRBJ2-3; 10 positions agree with TRBD2. V was clipped by 3 bases and J by 3 bases; unmatched bases: 6. The CDR3 sequence is 16 residues long. Germline lookup yields CDR1 MNHEY and CDR2 SMNVEV (reference sequence). This chain's CDR3 is CASSFLAGVRTDTQYF. DNA of the CDR3: TGTGCCAGCAGTTTTCTAGCGGGAGTTCGGACAGATACGCAGTATTTT.

The chain is built from TRBV18 and TRBJ2-7; D unresolved. The ends were cut back, 3 bases at V and 0 bases at J, with 12 bases in the middle. The germline gives CDR1 KGHSH, CDR2 LQKENI. This CDR3 spans 15 amino acids. The CDR3 reads CASSPPSRPSYEQYF. In nucleotides, the CDR3 is TGTGCCAGCTCACCGCCTTCTAGACCCTCCTACGAGCAGTACTTC.

The chain has TRBV6-6 and TRBJ2-7, with a weak D call TRBD2 (5 bases). CDR1 and CDR2 from the germline V gene are MNHNY and SVGAGI (reference sequence). This CDR3 is built from 11 residues. Trimming cost V 6 bases and J 7 bases, with 10 bases left between them. CDR3 loop: CASSPPGEQYF. DNA for the CDR3: TGTGCCAGCAGCCCCCCGGGGGAGCAGTACTTC.

This chain joins TRBV18 and TRBJ1-5; D not resolved. The CDR3 has 16 residues. Germline V gives CDR1 KGHSH, CDR2 LQKENI. V dropped 6 bases and J dropped 0 bases, with 15 bases sitting between them. The chain's CDR3 is CASSHRAGYSNQPQHF. For the CDR3, the DNA is TGTGCCAGCTCGCACCGGGCGGGGTATAGCAATCAGCCCCAGCATTTT.

The rearrangement uses TRBV19 and TRBJ2-1; 9 bases agree with TRBD1. This CDR3 comprises 14 residues. Looked up from germline, CDR1 is LNHDA and CDR2 is SQIVND (reference sequence). Unmatched junction bases numbered 6, after V lost 5 bases and J lost 7 bases. The CDR3 coding sequence is TGTGCCAGTAGTCCAAGGGACAGGGTAAATGAGCAGTTCTTC. This sequence encodes CASSPRDRVNEQFF.

This clone was seen a handful of times. In nucleotides, the CDR3 is TGTGCCAGCAGCACAGGGGCAACTAATGAAAAACTGTTTTTT. Translated, it gives CASSTGATNEKLFF. This chain uses TRBV6-1 with TRBJ1-4; 7 positions agree with TRBD1. Trimming removed 6 bases from V and 0 bases from J; junction bases left unmatched: 1. The germline gives CDR1 MNHNS, CDR2 SASEGT. The CDR3 is 14 amino acids.

The chain links TRBV19 to TRBJ2-7; 10 nucleotides line up with TRBD1. The CDR3 is 14 amino acids. V gave up 3 bases and J gave up 5 bases; unmatched junction bases: 4. From germline, CDR1 is LNHDA and CDR2 SQIVND (reference sequence). This CDR3 reads CASSIGQGGHEQYF. As DNA, the CDR3 is TGTGCCAGTAGTATCGGACAGGGGGGGCACGAGCAGTACTTC.

The V gene is TRBV4-2, the J gene TRBJ2-7; TRBD2 agrees at 7 bases. Trimming at V came to 5 bases and at J to 4 bases, leaving 11 bases not matched to a gene. Germline CDR1 is LGHNA and CDR2 is YNFKEQ. This CDR3 comprises 15 residues. The CDR3 loop reads CASSSGGQLLYEQYF. The CDR3 DNA sequence: TGTGCCAGCAGCTCGGGGGGTCAGCTACTTTACGAGCAGTACTTC.

The chain has TRBV2 and TRBJ2-2; 8 nucleotides match TRBD1. The CDR3 sequence is 17 residues long. After removal of 4 bases from V and 1 base from J, the junction contained 8 bases not matched to a gene. CDR1 is SNHLY, CDR2 FYNNEI, per germline. The CDR3 DNA reads as TGTGCCAGCAGTGTACCAGGGGGCGGGGTGAACACCGGGGAGCTGTTTTTT. Amino acids: CASSVPGGGVNTGELFF.

J is TRBJ2-7 and V is TRBV28; TRBD1 or TRBD2 may be the D gene (5 bases each). Germline values: CDR1 MDHEN, CDR2 SYDVKM. V lost 5 bases and J 3 bases, leaving 14 bases between the germline ends. This CDR3 contains 14 residues. CDR3 sequence (DNA): TGTGCCAGCAGTAGTGGGGGTTCGTACTACGAGCAGTACTTC. Amino acids: CASSSGGSYYEQYF. The variable domain in full, completed from reference TRBV28 and TRBJ2-7, reads DVKVTQSSRYLVKRTGEKVFLECVQDMDHENMFWYRQDPGLGLRLIYFSYDVKMKEKGDIPEGYSVSREKKERFSLILESASTNQTSMYLCASSSGGSYYEQYFGPGTRLTVT.